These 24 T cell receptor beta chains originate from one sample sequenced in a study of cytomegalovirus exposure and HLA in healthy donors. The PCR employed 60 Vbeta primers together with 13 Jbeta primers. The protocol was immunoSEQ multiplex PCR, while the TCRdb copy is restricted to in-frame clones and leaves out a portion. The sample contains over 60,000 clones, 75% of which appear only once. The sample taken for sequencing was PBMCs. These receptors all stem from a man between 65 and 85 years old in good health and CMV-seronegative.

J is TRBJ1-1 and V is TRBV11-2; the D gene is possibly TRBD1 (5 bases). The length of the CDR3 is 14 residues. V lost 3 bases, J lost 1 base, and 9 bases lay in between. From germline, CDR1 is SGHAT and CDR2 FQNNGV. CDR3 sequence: CASSFVQGNTEAFF. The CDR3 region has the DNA TGTGCCAGCAGCTTCGTTCAGGGGAACACTGAAGCTTTCTTT.

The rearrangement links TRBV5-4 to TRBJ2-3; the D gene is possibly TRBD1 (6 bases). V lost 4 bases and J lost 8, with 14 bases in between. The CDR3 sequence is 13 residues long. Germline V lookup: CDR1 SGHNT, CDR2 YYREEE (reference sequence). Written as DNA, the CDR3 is TGTGCCAGCAGCACGGACAGCGTGGGTACGCAGTATTTT. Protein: CASSTDSVGTQYF. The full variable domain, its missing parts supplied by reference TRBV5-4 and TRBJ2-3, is ETGVTQSPTHLIKTRGQQVTLRCSSQSGHNTVSWYQQALGQGPQFIFQYYREEENGRGNFPPRFSGLQFPNYSSELNVNALELDDSALYLCASSTDSVGTQYFGPGTRLTVL.

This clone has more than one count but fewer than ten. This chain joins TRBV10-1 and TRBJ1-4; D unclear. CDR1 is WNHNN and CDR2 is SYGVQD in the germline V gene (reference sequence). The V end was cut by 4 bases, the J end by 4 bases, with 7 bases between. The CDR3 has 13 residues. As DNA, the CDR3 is TGCGCCAGCAGTGCCGTCGGTAATGAAAAACTGTTTTTT. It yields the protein CASSAVGNEKLFF.

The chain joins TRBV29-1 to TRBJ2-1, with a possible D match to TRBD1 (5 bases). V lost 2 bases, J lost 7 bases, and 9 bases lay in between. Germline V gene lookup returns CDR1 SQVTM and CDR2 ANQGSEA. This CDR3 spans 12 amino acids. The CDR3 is CSVEYRSNEQFF. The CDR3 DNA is TGCAGCGTTGAATACAGGTCTAATGAGCAGTTCTTC.

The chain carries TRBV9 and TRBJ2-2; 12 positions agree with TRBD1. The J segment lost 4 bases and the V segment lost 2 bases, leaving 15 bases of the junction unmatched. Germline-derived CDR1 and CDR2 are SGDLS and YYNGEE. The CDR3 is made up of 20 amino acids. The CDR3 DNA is TGTGCCAGCAGCGTGGGATTGGGACAGGGGGCGTGGGTAGGCACCGGGGAGCTGTTTTTT. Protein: CASSVGLGQGAWVGTGELFF. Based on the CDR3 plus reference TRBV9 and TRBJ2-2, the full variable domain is DSGVTQTPKHLITATGQRVTLRCSPRSGDLSVYWYQQSLDQGLQFLIQYYNGEERAKGNILERFSAQQFPDLHSELNLSSLELGDSALYFCASSVGLGQGAWVGTGELFFGEGSRLTVL.

CDR3 bases: TGTGCCAGCAGCTCACGTTTCCGTGGGACAGGTGGGACCGGGGAGCTGTTTTTT. Its translation: CASSSRFRGTGGTGELFF. The V call is TRBV7-2, the J call TRBJ2-2; 8 nucleotides match TRBD1. CDR3 length: 18 amino acids. After removal of 4 bases from V and 5 bases from J, the junction contained 15 bases not matched to a gene. Looked up from germline, CDR1 is SGHTA and CDR2 is FQGNSA.

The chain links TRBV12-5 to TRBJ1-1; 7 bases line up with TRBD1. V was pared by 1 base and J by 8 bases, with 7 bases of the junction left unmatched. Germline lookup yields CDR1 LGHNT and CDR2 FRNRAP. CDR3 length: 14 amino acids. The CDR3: CASGLERDSSEAFF. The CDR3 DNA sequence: TGTGCTAGTGGTTTGGAAAGGGACAGCTCAGAAGCTTTCTTT.

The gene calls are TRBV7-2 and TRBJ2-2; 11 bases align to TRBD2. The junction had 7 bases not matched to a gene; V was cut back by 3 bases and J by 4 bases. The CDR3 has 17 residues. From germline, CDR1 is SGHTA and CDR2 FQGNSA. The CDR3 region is CASSFQGLAGGTGELFF. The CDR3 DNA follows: TGTGCCAGCAGCTTCCAAGGACTAGCGGGTGGCACCGGGGAGCTGTTTTTT.

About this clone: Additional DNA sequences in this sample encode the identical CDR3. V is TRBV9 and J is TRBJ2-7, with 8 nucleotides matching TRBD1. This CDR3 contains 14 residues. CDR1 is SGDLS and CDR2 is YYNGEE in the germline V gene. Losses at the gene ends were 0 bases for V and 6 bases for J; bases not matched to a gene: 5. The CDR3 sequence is CASSVGQGFGEQYF. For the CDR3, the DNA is TGTGCCAGCAGCGTAGGACAGGGGTTTGGCGAGCAGTACTTC.

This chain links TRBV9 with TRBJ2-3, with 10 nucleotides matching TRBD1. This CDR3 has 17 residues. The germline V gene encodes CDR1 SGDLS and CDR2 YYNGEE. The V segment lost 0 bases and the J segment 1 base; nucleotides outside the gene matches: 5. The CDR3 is CASSVDGTGARTDTQYF. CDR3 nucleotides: TGTGCCAGCAGCGTAGATGGGACAGGGGCCCGCACAGATACGCAGTATTTT.

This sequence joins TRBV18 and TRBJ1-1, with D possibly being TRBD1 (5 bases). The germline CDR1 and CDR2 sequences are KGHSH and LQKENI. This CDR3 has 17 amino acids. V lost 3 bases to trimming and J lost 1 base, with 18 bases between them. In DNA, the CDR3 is TGTGCCAGCTCACCCCCCAACCCGGCAGGGTCGAACACTGAAGCTTTCTTT. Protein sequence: CASSPPNPAGSNTEAFF.

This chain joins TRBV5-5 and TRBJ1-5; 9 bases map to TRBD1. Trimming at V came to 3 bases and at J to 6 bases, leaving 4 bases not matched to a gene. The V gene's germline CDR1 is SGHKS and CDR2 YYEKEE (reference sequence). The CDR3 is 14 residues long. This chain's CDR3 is CASSWTGEGQPQHF. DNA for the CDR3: TGTGCCAGCAGCTGGACAGGGGAGGGTCAGCCCCAGCATTTT.

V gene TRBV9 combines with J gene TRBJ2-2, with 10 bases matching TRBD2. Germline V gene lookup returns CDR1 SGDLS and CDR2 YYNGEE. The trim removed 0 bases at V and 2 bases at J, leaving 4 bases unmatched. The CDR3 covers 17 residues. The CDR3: CASSVDGTSENTGELFF. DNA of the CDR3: TGTGCCAGCAGCGTAGACGGGACTAGCGAAAACACCGGGGAGCTGTTTTTT.

The chain's CDR3 is CASSFERGGRNEQFF. The DNA of the CDR3 is TGTGCCAGCAGCTTCGAACGGGGGGGGAGGAATGAGCAGTTCTTC. This chain connects TRBV7-9 to TRBJ2-1; 8 bases agree with TRBD2. Trimming removed 3 bases from V and 7 bases from J; junction bases left unmatched: 8. The CDR3 sequence is 15 residues long. Germline V lookup: CDR1 SEHNR, CDR2 FQNEAQ (reference sequence).

In DNA, the CDR3 is TGTGCCTGGAGTGTACGAGGTAGCGGGCGTTCCTACGAGCAGTACTTC. It is translated as CAWSVRGSGRSYEQYF. J is TRBJ2-7 and V is TRBV30; TRBD2 matches at 7 bases. The germline V gene has CDR1 GTSNPN and CDR2 SVGIG (reference sequence). CDR3 size: 16 residues. V was clipped by 0 bases and J by 1 base; unmatched bases: 9.

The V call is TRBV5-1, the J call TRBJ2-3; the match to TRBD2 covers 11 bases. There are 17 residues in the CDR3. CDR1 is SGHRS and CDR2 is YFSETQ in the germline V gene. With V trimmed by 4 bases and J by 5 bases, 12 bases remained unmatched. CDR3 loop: CASSQDLAGGYEDTQYF. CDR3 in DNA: TGCGCCAGCAGCCAGGATTTAGCGGGGGGGTACGAAGATACGCAGTATTTT.

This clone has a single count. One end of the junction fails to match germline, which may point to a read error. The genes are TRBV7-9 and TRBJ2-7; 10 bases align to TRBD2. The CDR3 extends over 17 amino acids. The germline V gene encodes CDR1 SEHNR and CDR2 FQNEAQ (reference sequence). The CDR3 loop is CSSSQPQSGGATYEQYF. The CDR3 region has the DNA TGTTCCAGCAGCCAACCGCAGAGCGGGGGGGCCACCTACGAGCAGTACTTC.

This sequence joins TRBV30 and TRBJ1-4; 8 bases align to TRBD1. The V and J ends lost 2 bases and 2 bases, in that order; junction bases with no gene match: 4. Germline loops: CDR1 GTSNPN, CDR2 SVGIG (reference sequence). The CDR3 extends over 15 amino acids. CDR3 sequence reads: CAWSSDRATNEKLFF. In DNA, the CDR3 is TGTGCCTGGAGTTCGGACAGGGCTACTAATGAAAAACTGTTTTTT.

The CDR3: CASSQDAQGGEKLFF. Here the CDR3 DNA reads TGCGCCAGCAGCCAAGATGCGCAGGGAGGTGAAAAACTGTTTTTT. The chain joins TRBV4-3 to TRBJ1-4; TRBD1 is a possible D gene (5 bases). Germline V CDR1 and CDR2: LGHNA, YSLEER. The CDR3 contains 15 residues. The V and J ends lost 0 bases and 7 bases respectively, with 12 bases between them.

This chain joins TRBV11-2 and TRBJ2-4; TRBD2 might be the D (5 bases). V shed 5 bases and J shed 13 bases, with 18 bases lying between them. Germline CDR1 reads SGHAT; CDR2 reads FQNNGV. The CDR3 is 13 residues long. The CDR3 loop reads CASSEILAGIQYF. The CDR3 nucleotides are TGTGCCAGCAGCGAGATCTTGGCGGGTATACAGTACTTC.

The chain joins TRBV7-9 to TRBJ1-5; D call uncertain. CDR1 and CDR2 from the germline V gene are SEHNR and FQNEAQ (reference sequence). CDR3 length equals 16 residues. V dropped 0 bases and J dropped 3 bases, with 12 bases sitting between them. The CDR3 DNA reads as TGTGCCAGCAGCTTAGCCTACGGGTCGAACAATCAGCCCCAGCATTTT. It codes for CASSLAYGSNNQPQHF. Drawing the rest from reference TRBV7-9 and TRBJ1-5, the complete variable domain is DTGVSQNPRHKITKRGQNVTFRCDPISEHNRLYWYRQTLGQGPEFLTYFQNEAQLEKSRLLSDRFSAERPKGSFSTLEIQRTEQGDSAMYLCASSLAYGSNNQPQHFGDGTRLSIL.

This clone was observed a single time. The CDR3 DNA reads as TGTGCCAGCAGCTTAAGTCTCCAGGGTTCCCCCCTTAGCACAGATACGCAGTATTTT. Translating gives CASSLSLQGSPLSTDTQYF. The chain uses TRBV7-9 and TRBJ2-3; TRBD1 is a possible D gene (5 bases). CDR1 and CDR2 (germline): SEHNR, FQNEAQ (reference sequence). The ends were cut back, 2 bases at V and 0 bases at J, with 21 bases in the middle. The length of the CDR3 is 19 residues.

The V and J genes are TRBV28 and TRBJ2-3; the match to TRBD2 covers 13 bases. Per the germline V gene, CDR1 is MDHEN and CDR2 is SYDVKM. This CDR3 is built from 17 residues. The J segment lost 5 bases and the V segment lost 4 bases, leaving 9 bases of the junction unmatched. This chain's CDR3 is CASSSFGLAGVGDTQYF. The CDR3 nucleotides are TGTGCCAGCAGTTCTTTCGGACTAGCGGGAGTGGGAGATACGCAGTATTTT.

The CDR3 region has the DNA TGCGCCAGCAGCCAAGGCAGGGGCTCTGGAAACACCATATATTTT. Translation: CASSQGRGSGNTIYF. The chain couples TRBV4-3 to TRBJ1-3; a possible D gene is TRBD1 (6 bases). With 1 base removed from V and 0 bases from J, the gap between germline ends came to 7 bases. Germline V lookup: CDR1 LGHNA, CDR2 YSLEER. The CDR3 contains 15 residues.